This T cell receptor beta chain was retrieved from a study of shared clonotypes between healthy human individuals. Clones were sequenced by immunoSEQ multiplex PCR, and TCRdb holds only the in-frame ones, with some missing. The sample consists of roughly 2,000,000 clones, about 93% of them appearing once. CD8 cells regarded as naive lacked CD45RO, were positively chosen for CCR7, and omitted terminally differentiated effector memory CD45RA+ cells. This clone was counted once. Its antigen is unidentified. Study-wide findings and caveats: A small donor pool kept down the genetic and exposure-history diversity that was represented. The sharing of 5% to 6.5% of naive CD4 clonotypes was seen across a handful of donors.

This receptor was identified in a man between 18 and 35 years old in good health. Some clones in this sample may be carry-over from other donors' samples. The material sequenced was naive CD8+ T cells from PBMCs.

CDR3 DNA: TGTGCCAGCGGACCCGGGACAGGGCCGAGCTACACCTTC. It translates to CASGPGTGPSYTF. V is TRBV27 and J is TRBJ1-2; 9 bases are a match to TRBD1. Germline CDR1 is MNHEY and CDR2 is SMNVEV (reference sequence). The CDR3 runs to 13 residues. Losses at the gene ends were 8 bases for V and 9 bases for J; bases not matched to a gene: 10.